Following are 21 T cell receptor beta chains from one sample sequenced in a study of OX40 agonist ivuxolimab in advanced cancers. TCRdb keeps only in-frame clones here, not all; method: immunoSEQ multiplex PCR. Of over 9,000 clones in the sample, 75% to 90% were seen once. The sample was CD4+ or CD8+ T cells sorted from blood, taken in a trial of the OX40 agonist ivuxolimab. These TCRs come from an adult with an advanced solid tumor such as melanoma, head and neck, liver or kidney cancer.

The chain carries TRBV9 and TRBJ2-3; TRBD1 might be the D (6 bases). The germline CDR1 and CDR2 sequences are SGDLS and YYNGEE. This CDR3 spans 16 amino acids. Trimming took 4 bases from V and 3 from J, leaving 18 bases between them. The CDR3 loop is CASSYGTNRVTDTQYF. The CDR3 region has the DNA TGTGCCAGCAGCTATGGTACGAACAGGGTAACAGATACGCAGTATTTT.

This clone was detected only once. The CDR3 loop is CASSPEYPREGTGELFF. In DNA, the CDR3 is TGTGCCAGCAGCCCCGAGTACCCAAGGGAGGGCACCGGGGAGCTGTTTTTT. V and J are TRBV11-3 and TRBJ2-2, with TRBD2 matching 7 bases. The germline V gene has CDR1 SGHNT and CDR2 YENEEA. V shed 5 bases and J 4 bases; nucleotides not matched to a gene: 13. This CDR3 spans 17 amino acids.

This clone was recorded only once. The J gene is TRBJ2-1, the V gene TRBV5-1; D may be TRBD2 (6 bases). Trimming cost V 0 bases and J 10 bases, with 17 bases left between them. The CDR3 covers 15 residues. Germline-derived CDR1 and CDR2 are SGHRS and YFSETQ. The CDR3 loop is CASSLVPGEGLEQFF. The CDR3 nucleotides are TGCGCCAGCAGCTTGGTTCCGGGAGAGGGGTTGGAGCAGTTCTTC.

The chain employs TRBV6-4 and TRBJ2-7; D is unresolved. The germline V and J ends were trimmed by 3 bases and 3 bases, with 3 bases remaining between them. The CDR3 runs 11 residues. Germline V CDR1 and CDR2: MRHNA, SNTAGT. The CDR3 DNA sequence: TGTGCCAGCAGTGAGGACTACGAGCAGTACTTC. It translates to CASSEDYEQYF.

This sequence joins TRBV5-6 and TRBJ2-3, with 8 bases matching TRBD2. Losses at the gene ends were 2 bases for V and 5 bases for J; bases not matched to a gene: 13. Germline CDR1 SGHDT, CDR2 YYEEEE. This CDR3 contains 17 residues. In nucleotides, the CDR3 is TGTGCCAGCAGCTTTTATGTCGGGGGGGCTTCGGGAGATACGCAGTATTTT. As protein: CASSFYVGGASGDTQYF.

CDR3 nucleotides: TGTGCCTGGAACCCCCAGGGAAGTGGAAACACCATATATTTT. It is translated as CAWNPQGSGNTIYF. The chain recombines TRBV30 with TRBJ1-3; a weak D match, TRBD1 (5 bases). Trimming removed 4 bases from V and 3 bases from J, with 13 bases in between. The CDR3 runs 14 residues. Germline loops: CDR1 GTSNPN, CDR2 SVGIG (reference sequence).

V gene TRBV27 combines with J gene TRBJ2-1; D uncertain. The CDR3 spans 11 residues. The germline gives CDR1 MNHEY, CDR2 SMNVEV (reference sequence). The V end lost 3 bases, the J end lost 9 bases, and 6 bases lay between the germline ends. The DNA for the CDR3 is TGTGCCAGCAGTTTCTTAGGTGAGCAGTTCTTC. Translating gives CASSFLGEQFF.

The V gene is TRBV9, the J gene TRBJ2-3; the match to TRBD2 covers 13 bases. V was pared by 4 bases and J by 4 bases, with 6 bases of the junction left unmatched. The CDR3 extends over 16 amino acids. The germline gives CDR1 SGDLS, CDR2 YYNGEE. For the CDR3, the DNA is TGTGCCAGCAGCCCCCGGGGACTAGCGGGACCAGATACGCAGTATTTT. This translates into CASSPRGLAGPDTQYF.

The chain combines TRBV7-6 with TRBJ1-1; no firm D call. Germline lookup yields CDR1 SGHVS and CDR2 FNYEAQ. V was cut by 1 base and J by 1 base, with 4 bases left in between. The CDR3 is 13 residues long. The CDR3 is CASSLGENTEAFF. In DNA form, the CDR3 reads TGTGCCAGCAGCTTAGGGGAGAACACTGAAGCTTTCTTT.

The rearrangement joins TRBV10-3 to TRBJ2-3; D may be TRBD2 (5 bases). With 10 bases removed from V and 0 bases from J, the gap between germline ends came to 20 bases. Germline V CDR1 and CDR2: ENHRY, SYGVKD. The CDR3 has 16 residues. For the CDR3, the DNA is TGTGCCAGCTATAGCGAGAGCGGTCCTAGCACAGATACGCAGTATTTT. Amino acids: CASYSESGPSTDTQYF.

The chain carries TRBV27 and TRBJ1-1, with D uncertain. Trimming removed 6 bases from V and 0 bases from J, with 8 bases in between. The CDR3 is 13 residues long. CDR1 and CDR2 from the germline V gene are MNHEY and SMNVEV (reference sequence). CDR3 region: CASSREMNTEAFF. Here the CDR3 DNA reads TGTGCCAGCAGCCGAGAAATGAACACTGAAGCTTTCTTT.

The chain couples TRBV29-1 to TRBJ2-3; perhaps TRBD2 as D (6 bases). Germline assignment: CDR1 SQVTM and CDR2 ANQGSEA. CDR3 length equals 13 residues. Trimming left V 4 bases short and J 6 bases short, with 14 bases between. This CDR3 is CSVVSGSFDTQYF. The CDR3 nucleotides are TGCAGCGTTGTCTCCGGGAGTTTTGATACGCAGTATTTT.

In this sample, this clone turned up a few times. The CDR3 coding sequence is TGTGCCAGCAGTGAAGCCCCTAGCGGGGGTAAGACCCAGTACTTC. Encoded protein: CASSEAPSGGKTQYF. The V gene is TRBV6-1, the J gene TRBJ2-5, with TRBD2 matching over 10 bases. The ends lost 0 bases at V and 6 bases at J; junction bases unmatched: 4. The CDR3 is 15 amino acids. Germline V gene data show CDR1 as MNHNS and CDR2 as SASEGT.

This chain joins TRBV7-9 and TRBJ1-4, with D hard to call. This CDR3 is built from 16 residues. Looked up from germline, CDR1 is SEHNR and CDR2 is FQNEAQ (reference sequence). V shed 5 bases and J shed 4 bases, with 17 bases lying between them. The DNA for the CDR3 is TGTGCCAGCAGCGCCCCCTCAAATGCTTTTAATGAAAAACTGTTTTTT. Amino acid sequence: CASSAPSNAFNEKLFF. Drawing the rest from reference TRBV7-9 and TRBJ1-4, the complete variable domain is DTGVSQNPRHKITKRGQNVTFRCDPISEHNRLYWYRQTLGQGPEFLTYFQNEAQLEKSRLLSDRFSAERPKGSFSTLEIQRTEQGDSAMYLCASSAPSNAFNEKLFFGSGTQLSVL.

V and J are TRBV5-1 and TRBJ1-6; D might be TRBD1 (5 bases). V was clipped by 1 base and J by 4 bases, with 12 bases between them. Looked up from germline, CDR1 is SGHRS and CDR2 is YFSETQ. The CDR3 spans 16 residues. The DNA of the CDR3 is TGCGCCAGCAGCTTGTGGGGGTCGGGGTATAATTCACCCCTCCACTTT. It translates to CASSLWGSGYNSPLHF.

The CDR3 region is CASSLEAARILYGYTF. The DNA of the CDR3 is TGTGCCAGCAGCTTGGAGGCAGCTCGAATTCTCTATGGCTACACCTTC. V usage is TRBV5-6 and J usage is TRBJ1-2; D is ambiguous. The CDR3 totals 16 residues. Germline V gene lookup returns CDR1 SGHDT and CDR2 YYEEEE. Trimming stripped 0 bases from V and 4 bases from J, with 16 bases between.

The chain employs TRBV14 and TRBJ2-7; D is possibly TRBD1 or TRBD2 (5 bases each). The CDR3 covers 13 residues. The V gene lost 0 bases and the J gene lost 3 bases, with 6 bases spanning the gap. Germline values: CDR1 SGHDN, CDR2 FVKESK. The CDR3 reads CASSQEGDYEQYF. The CDR3 DNA reads TGTGCCAGCAGCCAAGAGGGGGACTACGAGCAGTACTTC.

This clone was recorded only once. The rearrangement uses TRBV7-3 and TRBJ2-1; 8 bases fit TRBD1. This CDR3 has 15 residues. Per germline, CDR1 SGHTA and CDR2 FQGTGA. J lost 7 bases, V lost 4 bases, and 9 bases had no gene match. CDR3 region: CASSSAGGWRNEQFF. The DNA of the CDR3 is TGTGCCAGCAGCTCGGCAGGGGGCTGGAGGAATGAGCAGTTCTTC.

This rearrangement joins TRBV9 to TRBJ2-1; D not certain. V was trimmed by 0 bases and J by 7 bases, leaving 8 bases between them. Germline loops: CDR1 SGDLS, CDR2 YYNGEE. CDR3 length: 13 residues. CDR3 nucleotides: TGTGCCAGCAGCGTAGGGTCCGGGAATGAGCAGTTCTTC. Amino acids: CASSVGSGNEQFF.

By share, this clone ranks as medium-sized. The CDR3 is CASSPQGGSYNEQFF. The CDR3 DNA is TGTGCCAGCAGCCCCCAAGGGGGATCCTACAATGAGCAGTTCTTC. The chain employs TRBV6-4 and TRBJ2-1; a possible D gene is TRBD1 (6 bases). Germline-derived CDR1 and CDR2 are MRHNA and SNTAGT. This CDR3 spans 15 amino acids. Trimming cost V 6 bases and J 1 base, with 13 bases left between them.

The chain employs TRBV7-9 and TRBJ1-4; 9 positions match TRBD1. Looked up from germline, CDR1 is SEHNR and CDR2 is FQNEAQ (reference sequence). CDR3 size: 15 residues. V was clipped by 5 bases and J by 6 bases; unmatched bases: 7. CDR3 DNA sequence: TGTGCCAGCAGCGGTGGACAGGGGAATCATGAAAAACTGTTTTTT. Protein product: CASSGGQGNHEKLFF. Looking up the rest from reference TRBV7-9 and TRBJ1-4 gives the full variable domain: DTGVSQNPRHKITKRGQNVTFRCDPISEHNRLYWYRQTLGQGPEFLTYFQNEAQLEKSRLLSDRFSAERPKGSFSTLEIQRTEQGDSAMYLCASSGGQGNHEKLFFGSGTQLSVL.